The T cell receptor (beta chain) described here comes from a study of shared clonotypes between healthy human individuals. Positive CCR7 selection of CD45RO-negative cells yielded the naive CD8 cells, and terminally differentiated effector memory CD45RA+ cells were excluded. Study donors comprised healthy, HIV-negative adults devoid of recent acute infection or vaccination. V dropped 6 bases and J dropped 1 base, with 15 bases sitting between them. The CDR3 contains 15 residues. Germline V gene data show CDR1 as SGHTA and CDR2 as FQGNSA. Genomic DNA belonging to each subset was distributed in equal measure over several immunoSEQ plates. Assay: immunoSEQ multiplex PCR; the TCRdb copy retains only in-frame clones and omits some. The sample shows millions of clones, just under 95% of them seen only once. Note on this clone: No antigen is known for it.

Study-level points and caveats: Clonotype sharing across a few donors was observed for approximately 5% of naive CD4 clonotypes. Estimated richness values were generally larger in naive subsets than in memory subsets.

This TCR came from a man aged 18 to 29 in good health. The genes are TRBV7-2 and TRBJ1-2, with D perhaps matching TRBD1 (6 bases). The sample was naive CD8+ T cells sorted from blood. The CDR3 spells CASRESGGGNYGYTF. CDR3 DNA: TGTGCCAGCAGGGAAAGCGGAGGGGGTAACTATGGCTACACCTTC.